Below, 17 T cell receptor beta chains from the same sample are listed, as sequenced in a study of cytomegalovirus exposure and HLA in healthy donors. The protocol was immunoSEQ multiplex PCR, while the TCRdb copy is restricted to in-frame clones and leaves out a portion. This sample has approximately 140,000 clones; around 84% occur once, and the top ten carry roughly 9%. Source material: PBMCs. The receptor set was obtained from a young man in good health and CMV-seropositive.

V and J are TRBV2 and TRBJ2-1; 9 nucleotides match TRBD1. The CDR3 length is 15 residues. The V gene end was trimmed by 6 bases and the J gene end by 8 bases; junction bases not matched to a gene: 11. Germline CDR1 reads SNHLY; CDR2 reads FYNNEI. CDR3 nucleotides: TGTGCCAGCAGGGGTTACAGGGGGCAGTTCGATGAGCAGTTCTTC. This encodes CASRGYRGQFDEQFF. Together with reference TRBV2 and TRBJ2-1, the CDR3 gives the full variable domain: EPEVTQTPSHQVTQMGQEVILRCVPISNHLYFYWYRQILGQKVEFLVSFYNNEISEKSEIFDDQFSVERPDGSNFTLKIRSTKLEDSAMYFCASRGYRGQFDEQFFGPGTRLTVL.

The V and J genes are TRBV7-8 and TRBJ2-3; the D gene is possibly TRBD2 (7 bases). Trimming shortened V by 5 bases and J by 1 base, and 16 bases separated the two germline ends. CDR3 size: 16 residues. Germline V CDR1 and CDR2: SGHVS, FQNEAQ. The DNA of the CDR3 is TGTGCCAGCAGCAATCCGGGGGGCCGAGGCACAGATACGCAGTATTTT. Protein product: CASSNPGGRGTDTQYF.

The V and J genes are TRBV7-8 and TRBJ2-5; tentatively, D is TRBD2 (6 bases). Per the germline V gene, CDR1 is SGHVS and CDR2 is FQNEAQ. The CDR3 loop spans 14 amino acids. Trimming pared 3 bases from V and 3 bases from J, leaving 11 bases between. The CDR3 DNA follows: TGTGCCAGCAGCTTGGGACTCGATAAAGAGACCCAGTACTTC. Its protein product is CASSLGLDKETQYF.

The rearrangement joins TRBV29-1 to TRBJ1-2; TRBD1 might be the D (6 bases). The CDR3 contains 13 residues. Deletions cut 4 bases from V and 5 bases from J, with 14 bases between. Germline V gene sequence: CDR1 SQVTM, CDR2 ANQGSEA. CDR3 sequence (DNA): TGCAGCGTTGCAGCCCAGGGGCGGTATGGCTACACCTTC. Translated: CSVAAQGRYGYTF.

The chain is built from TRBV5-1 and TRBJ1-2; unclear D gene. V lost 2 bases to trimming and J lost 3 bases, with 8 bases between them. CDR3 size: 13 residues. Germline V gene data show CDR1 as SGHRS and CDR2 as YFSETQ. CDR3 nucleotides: TGCGCCAGCAGCTTTGATTCAGACTATGGCTACACCTTC. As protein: CASSFDSDYGYTF.

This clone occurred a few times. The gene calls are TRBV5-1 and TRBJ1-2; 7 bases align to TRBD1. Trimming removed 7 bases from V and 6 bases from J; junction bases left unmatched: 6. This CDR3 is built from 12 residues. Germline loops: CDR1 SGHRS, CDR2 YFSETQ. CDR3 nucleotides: TGCGCCAGCTCCGCAGGGACAGATGGCTACACCTTC. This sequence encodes CASSAGTDGYTF. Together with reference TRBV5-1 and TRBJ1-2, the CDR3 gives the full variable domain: KAGVTQTPRYLIKTRGQQVTLSCSPISGHRSVSWYQQTPGQGLQFLFEYFSETQRNKGNFPGRFSGRQFSNSRSEMNVSTLELGDSALYLCASSAGTDGYTFGSGTRLTVV.

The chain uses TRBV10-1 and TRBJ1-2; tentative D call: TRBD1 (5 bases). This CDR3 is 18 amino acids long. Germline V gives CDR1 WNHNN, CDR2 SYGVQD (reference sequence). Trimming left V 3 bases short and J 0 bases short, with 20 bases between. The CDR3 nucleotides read TGCGCCAGCAGTGAAGTCCCCAGACAGCGAACTTCTAACTATGGCTACACCTTC. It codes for CASSEVPRQRTSNYGYTF.

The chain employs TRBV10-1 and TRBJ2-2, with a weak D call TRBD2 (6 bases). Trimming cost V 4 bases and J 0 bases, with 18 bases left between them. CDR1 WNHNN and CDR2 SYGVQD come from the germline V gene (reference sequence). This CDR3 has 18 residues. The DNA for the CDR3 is TGCGCCAGCAGTGTGCTCCCTCCCCGGGAGACGAACACCGGGGAGCTGTTTTTT. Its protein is CASSVLPPRETNTGELFF.

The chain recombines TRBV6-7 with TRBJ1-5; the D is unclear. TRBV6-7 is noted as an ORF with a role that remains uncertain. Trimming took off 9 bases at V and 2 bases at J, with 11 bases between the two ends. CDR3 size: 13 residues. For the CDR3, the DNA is TGTGCCAGTCTCCCGGAGGGCAATCAGCCCCAGCATTTT. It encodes CASLPEGNQPQHF.

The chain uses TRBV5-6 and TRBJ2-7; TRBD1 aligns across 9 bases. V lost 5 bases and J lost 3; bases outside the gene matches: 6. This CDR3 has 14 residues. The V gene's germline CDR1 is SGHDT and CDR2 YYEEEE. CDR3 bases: TGTGCCAGCAGTCAATCGACAGGGGGCTACGAGCAGTACTTC. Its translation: CASSQSTGGYEQYF. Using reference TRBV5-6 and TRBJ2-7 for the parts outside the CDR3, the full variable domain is DAGVTQSPTHLIKTRGQQVTLRCSPKSGHDTVSWYQQALGQGPQFIFQYYEEEERQRGNFPDRFSGHQFPNYSSELNVNALLLGDSALYLCASSQSTGGYEQYFGPGTRLTVT.

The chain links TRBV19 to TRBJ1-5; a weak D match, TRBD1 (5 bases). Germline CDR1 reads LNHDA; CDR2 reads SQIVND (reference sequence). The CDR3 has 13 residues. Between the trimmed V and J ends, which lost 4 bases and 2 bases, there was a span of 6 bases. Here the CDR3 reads CASSRGGNQPQHF. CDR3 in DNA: TGTGCCAGTAGTAGGGGCGGCAATCAGCCCCAGCATTTT.

The DNA for the CDR3 is TGCAGCGGTAACAGGGGCCACGAGCAGTACTTC. Residues: CSGNRGHEQYF. This chain connects TRBV29-1 to TRBJ2-7; the match to TRBD1 covers 7 bases. This CDR3 contains 11 residues. V lost 7 bases, J lost 5 bases, and 5 bases stayed unmatched. CDR1 SQVTM and CDR2 ANQGSEA come from the germline V gene.

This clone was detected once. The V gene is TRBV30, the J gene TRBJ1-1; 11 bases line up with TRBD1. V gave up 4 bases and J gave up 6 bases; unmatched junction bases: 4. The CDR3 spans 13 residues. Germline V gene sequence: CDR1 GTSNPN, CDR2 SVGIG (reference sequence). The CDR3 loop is CAWMGDRGSEAFF. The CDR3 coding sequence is TGTGCCTGGATGGGGGACAGGGGGTCTGAAGCTTTCTTT.

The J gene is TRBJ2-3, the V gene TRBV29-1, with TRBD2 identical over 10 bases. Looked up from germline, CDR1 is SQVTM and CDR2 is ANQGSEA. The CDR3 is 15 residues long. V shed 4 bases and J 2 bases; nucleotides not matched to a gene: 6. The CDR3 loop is CSVASSGGSTDTQYF. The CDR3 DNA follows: TGCAGCGTTGCTTCTAGCGGGGGATCCACAGATACGCAGTATTTT.

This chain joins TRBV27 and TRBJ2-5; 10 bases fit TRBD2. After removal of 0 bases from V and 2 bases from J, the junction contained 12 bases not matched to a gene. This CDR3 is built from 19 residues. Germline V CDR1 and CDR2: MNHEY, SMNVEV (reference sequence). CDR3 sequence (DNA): TGTGCCAGCAGTTTATCCCCCAAAGGAGCGGGGGGGCCTCAAGAGACCCAGTACTTC. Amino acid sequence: CASSLSPKGAGGPQETQYF.

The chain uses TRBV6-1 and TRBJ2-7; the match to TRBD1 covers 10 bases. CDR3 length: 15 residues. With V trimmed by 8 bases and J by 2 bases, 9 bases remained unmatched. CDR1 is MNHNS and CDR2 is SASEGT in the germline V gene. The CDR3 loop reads CASLAGTGVAYEQYF. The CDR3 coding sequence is TGTGCCAGCCTCGCCGGGACAGGGGTCGCCTACGAGCAGTACTTC.

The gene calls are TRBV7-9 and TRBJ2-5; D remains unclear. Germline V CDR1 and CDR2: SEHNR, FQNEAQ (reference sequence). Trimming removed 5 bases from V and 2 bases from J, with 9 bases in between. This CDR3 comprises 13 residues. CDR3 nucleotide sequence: TGTGCCAGCAGCCTACCGACACAAGAGACCCAGTACTTC. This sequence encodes CASSLPTQETQYF.